Given below is one TCR beta chain in context. Trimming took off 3 bases at V and 7 bases at J, with 9 bases between the two ends. From germline, CDR1 is GTSNPN and CDR2 SVGIG (reference sequence). CDR3 length: 12 residues. This sample was taken from a study of technical replicates of blood from several donors. Produced via immunoSEQ multiplex PCR; TCRdb's table is partial and in-frame only. The data contain roughly 60,000 clones, 80% to 95% of them singletons. This clonotype was obtained from a human donor in good health. Some clones in this sample may be carry-over from other donors' samples. The J gene is TRBJ1-4, the V gene TRBV30; D unclear. The material sequenced was PBMCs. The CDR3 DNA reads as TGTGCCTGGAGGCGTCTCGGTGAAAAACTGTTTTTT. Residues: CAWRRLGEKLFF.